This T cell receptor (beta chain) was sequenced for a study of cytomegalovirus exposure and HLA in healthy donors. CDR1 is SGHVS and CDR2 is FQNEAQ in the germline V gene. V dropped 8 bases and J dropped 2; count of bases not matched to a gene: 9. This CDR3 has 16 amino acids. PCR primers comprised 60 Vbeta and 13 Jbeta primers. Profiling relied on immunoSEQ multiplex PCR, and the TCRdb table lists in-frame clones only, not all of them. The sample records some 130,000 clones, 80% to 90% being singletons. The chain has TRBV7-8 and TRBJ2-7; 13 positions agree with TRBD2. This sequence was found in a woman aged 30 to 39 in good health and CMV-seronegative. The sample comprised PBMCs. CDR3 amino acids: CASSGTGTSGTYEQYF. In DNA, the CDR3 is TGTGCCAGCTCAGGAACCGGGACTAGCGGGACCTACGAGCAGTACTTC.